A selection of T cell receptor beta chains follows, all from one sample in a study of blood T cell repertoires in COVID-19. The table came from immunoSEQ multiplex PCR; TCRdb's copy has only in-frame clones and leaves some out. The sample shows under 250,000 clones, 81% of them seen only once. What was sequenced was PBMCs or T cells enriched from blood (not recorded which). The origin of the receptors is a woman aged 50 to 60 with acute COVID-19. Both conserved end residues are part of each CDR3. The D gene is left open where the match is weak. Part of the rows lack a size; the others show once, few, many or a class for expanded clones.

d_gene	v_gene	j_gene	abundance	CDR3nt	CDR3aa
TRBD2	TRBV5-1	TRBJ2-5	-	TGCGCCAGCAGCTGGACTAGCCAAGAGACCCAGTACTTC	CASSWTSQETQYF
-	TRBV7-3	TRBJ2-1	-	TGTGCCAGCAGCTTCGGAGGGGACCTCTCCTACAATGAGCAGTTCTTC	CASSFGGDLSYNEQFF
-	TRBV5-1	TRBJ1-2	-	TGCGCCAGCAGCGCACAGGGAGCGGGGTATGGCTACACCTTC	CASSAQGAGYGYTF
-	TRBV7-2	TRBJ2-3	-	TGTGCCAGCAGCTTATATGTCGGGAGTCGCACAGATACGCAGTATTTT	CASSLYVGSRTDTQYF
-	TRBV25-1	TRBJ2-2	-	TGTGCCAGCAGTAAACCAGGCCCGAACACCGGGGAGCTGTTTTTT	CASSKPGPNTGELFF
TRBD1	TRBV5-5	TRBJ1-3	few	TGTGCCAGCAGCTTGAGGGGGGACAGTTCAGACACCATATATTTT	CASSLRGDSSDTIYF
-	TRBV5-4	TRBJ2-2	-	TGTGCCAGCAGTTACAGAGCGAACACCGGGGAGCTGTTTTTT	CASSYRANTGELFF
TRBD1	TRBV5-1	TRBJ1-1	-	TGCGCCAGCAGCGTAGGACAGGGGCGAACCATGAACACTGAAGCTTTCTTT	CASSVGQGRTMNTEAFF
TRBD1	TRBV6-5	TRBJ1-1	-	TGTGCCAGCAGTAGTCGGACAGGGGCGTTGGCTGAAGCTTTCTTT	CASSSRTGALAEAFF
-	TRBV28	TRBJ2-3	-	TGTGCCAGCAGAACCCCCCAAACTCGCACAGATACGCAGTATTTT	CASRTPQTRTDTQYF
TRBD2	TRBV7-2	TRBJ2-7	few	TGTGCCAGCACCGACCTCCTAGCGGGGCACTCCTACGAGCAGTACTTC	CASTDLLAGHSYEQYF
-	TRBV19	TRBJ1-4	-	TGTGCCAGTAGTATTTTGGGGGCCAGGCAGCGAAGCGCTTCGGAAAAACTGTTTTTT	CASSILGARQRSASEKLFF
-	TRBV5-6	TRBJ2-7	few	TGTGCCAGCAGCCCGCCTTTGTTTGTAGCGCACGAGCAGTACTTC	CASSPPLFVAHEQYF
TRBD1	TRBV6-5	TRBJ1-5	-	TGTGCCAGCAGTTCGGAGACAGGGGGCGCGCAGCCCCAGCATTTT	CASSSETGGAQPQHF
-	TRBV11-1	TRBJ1-1	once	TGTGCCAGCAGTACAGGTCTGAACACTGAAGCTTTCTTT	CASSTGLNTEAFF
-	TRBV27	TRBJ1-5	-	TGTGCCAGCAGTCCGGGAGGGGGGTTTAGCGGTCAGCCCCAGCATTTT	CASSPGGGFSGQPQHF
-	TRBV11-1	TRBJ2-3	-	TGTGCCAGCAGCTTAGCCCCGGGAGTTATATTCACAGATACGCAGTATTTT	CASSLAPGVIFTDTQYF
-	TRBV5-6	TRBJ1-3	-	TGTGCCAGCACCCGGAGGGGGGGAGGAAACACCATATATTTT	CASTRRGGGNTIYF
TRBD1	TRBV18	TRBJ1-3	-	TGTGCCAGCTCAGACTTGGGACAGGGCTCTGGAAACACCATATATTTT	CASSDLGQGSGNTIYF
-	TRBV4-1	TRBJ1-1	few	TGCGCCAGCAGCCAAGAAGGGAGGGTCGAAGCTTTCTTT	CASSQEGRVEAFF
-	TRBV11-2	TRBJ2-7	-	TGTGCCAGCAGCTCCCGGTTGAATCCCAACTACGAGCAGTACTTC	CASSSRLNPNYEQYF
-	TRBV20-1	TRBJ2-7	once	TGCAGTGCTAGTTTGGCTCCAACCTCCTCCTACGAGCAGTACTTC	CSASLAPTSSYEQYF
-	TRBV13	TRBJ2-7	-	TGTGCCAGCAGCTTCCTACAGGGTTCCGACTACGAGCAGTACTTC	CASSFLQGSDYEQYF
TRBD1	TRBV10-3	TRBJ2-7	-	TGTGCCATCAGTGAGCGCCCGGGACAGGGAGGCGAGCAGTACTTC	CAISERPGQGGEQYF
TRBD1	TRBV6-5	TRBJ1-5	-	TGTGCCAGCAGCTACAGGGGTACCAATCAGCCCCAGCATTTT	CASSYRGTNQPQHF
TRBD2	TRBV5-1	TRBJ2-3	-	TGCGCCAGCAGCTTGGTGGGAGGGGATACGCAGTATTTT	CASSLVGGDTQYF
-	TRBV28	TRBJ2-5	once	TGTGCCAGCAGGCTTCTTCAGGGGCCCCAGTACTTC	CASRLLQGPQYF
TRBD1	TRBV5-1	TRBJ2-3	-	TGCGCCAGCAGCTTGGCCCCTGGACAGGGGTCGGCAGATACGCAGTATTTT	CASSLAPGQGSADTQYF
-	TRBV11-2	TRBJ1-1	-	TGTGCCAGCAGCTCGACAGCGAACACTGAAGCTTTCTTT	CASSSTANTEAFF
-	TRBV2	TRBJ1-1	few	TGTGCCAGCAGCGTGGACAGCGGTATGAACACTGAAGCTTTCTTT	CASSVDSGMNTEAFF
TRBD1	TRBV9	TRBJ1-3	-	TGTGCCAGCAGCGATTCCGGGACAGCTGGAAACACCATATATTTT	CASSDSGTAGNTIYF
-	TRBV5-4	TRBJ2-7	-	TGTGCCAGCAGCTTCGGAAGGGGGATCTACGAGCAGTACTTC	CASSFGRGIYEQYF
TRBD2	TRBV28	TRBJ2-5	-	TGTGCCAGCAGTCTTGGGACTAGCGGGCCCCAGAAGACCCAGTACTTC	CASSLGTSGPQKTQYF
-	TRBV27	TRBJ2-5	-	TGTGCCAGCAGTTCAACGCTTCTGGGCGGGGTGGAGACCCAGTACTTC	CASSSTLLGGVETQYF
TRBD1	TRBV14	TRBJ2-7	-	TGTGCCAGCAGCCACGGGACAGGGGGTTCAGAGCTGTCGGCCTACGAGCAGTACTTC	CASSHGTGGSELSAYEQYF